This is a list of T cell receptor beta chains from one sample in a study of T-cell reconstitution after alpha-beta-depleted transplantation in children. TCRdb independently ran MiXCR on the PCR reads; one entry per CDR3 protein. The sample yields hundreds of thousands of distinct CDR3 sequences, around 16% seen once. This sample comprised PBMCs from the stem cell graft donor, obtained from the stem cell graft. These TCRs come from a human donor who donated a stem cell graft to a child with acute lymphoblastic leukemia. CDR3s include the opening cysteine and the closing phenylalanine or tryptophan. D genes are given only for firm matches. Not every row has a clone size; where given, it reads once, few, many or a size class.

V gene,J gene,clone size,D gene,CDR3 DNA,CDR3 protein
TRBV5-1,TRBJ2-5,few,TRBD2,TGCGCCAGCAGGTATCCAGGACTAGCGGGAAATAAGTACCAAGAGACCCAGTACTTC,CASRYPGLAGNKYQETQYF
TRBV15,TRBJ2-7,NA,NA,TGTGCCACCAGCAGTGAACGGAGTACCACCTACGAGCAGTACTTC,CATSSERSTTYEQYF
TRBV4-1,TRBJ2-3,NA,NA,TGCGCCAGCAGCCAAGATCAGGGGCATACAGGGCAGACAGATACGCAGTATTTT,CASSQDQGHTGQTDTQYF
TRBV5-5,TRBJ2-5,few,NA,TGTGCCAGCAGCTTGGTCCGTCGGATCCAAGAGACCCAGTACTTC,CASSLVRRIQETQYF
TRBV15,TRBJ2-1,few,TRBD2,TGTGCCACCACATATAGACTAGCGGGAGTATTGAATGAGCAGTTCTTC,CATTYRLAGVLNEQFF
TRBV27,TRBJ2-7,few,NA,TGTGCCAGCAGTTTAGGTCAGGGGGGCTTCGAGCAGTACTTC,CASSLGQGGFEQYF
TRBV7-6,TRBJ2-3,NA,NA,TGTGCCAGCAGCCTGATCGTGAGGCAAGATACGCAGTATTTT,CASSLIVRQDTQYF
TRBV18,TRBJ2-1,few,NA,TGTGCCAGCTCCTCTGTGTTACAGTTCTTC,CASSSVLQFF
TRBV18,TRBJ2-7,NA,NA,TGTGCCAGCTCACTCACTCAGGGGGGATTCTCCTACGAGCAGTACTTC,CASSLTQGGFSYEQYF
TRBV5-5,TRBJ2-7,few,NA,TGTGCCAGCACCCCGTTGGGCGGCTTTGCCTACGAGCAGTACTTC,CASTPLGGFAYEQYF
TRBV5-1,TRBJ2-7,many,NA,TGTGCCAGCAGTTTGGCGGGTCCTTACGAGCAGTACTTC,CASSLAGPYEQYF
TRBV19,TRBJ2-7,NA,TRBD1,TGTGCCAGTAGCGGTCACAGGGGCGAGCAGTACTTC,CASSGHRGEQYF
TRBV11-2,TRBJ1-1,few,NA,TGTGCCAGCAGCCCGGGGTACGGAGTATTCAAGGGGGCTTTCTTT,CASSPGYGVFKGAFF
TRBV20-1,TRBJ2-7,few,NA,TGCAGTGCGTATAGGTACGAGCAGTACTTC,CSAYRYEQYF
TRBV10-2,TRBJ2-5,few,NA,TGCGCCAGCAGTGAATTGCACAGGCAAGAGACCCAGTACTTC,CASSELHRQETQYF
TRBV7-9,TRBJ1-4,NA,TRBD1,TGTGCCAGCAGCTTGGCCGGGACAGGGGAGAATGAAAAACTGTTTTTT,CASSLAGTGENEKLFF
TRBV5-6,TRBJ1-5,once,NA,TGTGCCAGCAGCTTTTTCCAGGGAGCAGAGCCCCAGCATTTT,CASSFFQGAEPQHF
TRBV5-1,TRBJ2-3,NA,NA,TGCGCCAGCAGCTTGACTAGGTCAGATACGCAGTATTTT,CASSLTRSDTQYF
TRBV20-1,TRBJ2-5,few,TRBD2,TGCAGTGCTAGTGGGGGACTAGCGATAGAGACCCAGTACTTC,CSASGGLAIETQYF
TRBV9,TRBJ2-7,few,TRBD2,TGTGCCAGCAGCGTGAGTAGCGGGGCAGGCCCCTACGAGCAGTACTTC,CASSVSSGAGPYEQYF
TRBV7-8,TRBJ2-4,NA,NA,TGTGCCAGCACCAAAAATCGGGCAGGCCCCACCACAAACATTCAGTACTTC,CASTKNRAGPTTNIQYF
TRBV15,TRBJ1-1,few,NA,TGTGCCACCAGCGGCGGAACTACAGGCTTCGGGGTGAACACTGAAGCTTTCTTT,CATSGGTTGFGVNTEAFF
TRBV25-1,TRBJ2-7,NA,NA,TGTGCCAGCAGTGATTCCCTCTCCTACGAGCAGTACTTC,CASSDSLSYEQYF
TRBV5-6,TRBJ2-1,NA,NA,TGTGCCAGCAGCTTAACTCTAGGGTGCAATGAGCAGTTCTTC,CASSLTLGCNEQFF
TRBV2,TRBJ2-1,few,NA,TGTGCCAGCAGTGAACCTAGAAACGCTGATTACCCGTTCTTC,CASSEPRNADYPFF
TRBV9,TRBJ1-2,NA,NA,TGTGCCAGCAGCGCCGCCCCAATGATAAACTATGGCTACACCTTC,CASSAAPMINYGYTF
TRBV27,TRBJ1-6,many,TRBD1,TGTGCCAGCAGTTTATCGCGGACAGGGGGGAATTCACCCCTCCACTTT,CASSLSRTGGNSPLHF
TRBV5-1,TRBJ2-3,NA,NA,TGCGCCAGCAGTGGGGCGGCATCCCTGGCAGATACGCAGTATTTT,CASSGAASLADTQYF
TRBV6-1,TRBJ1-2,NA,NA,TGTGCCAGCTATACTGGGCGTGCTAACTATGGCTACACCTTC,CASYTGRANYGYTF
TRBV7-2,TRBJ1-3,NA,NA,TGTGCCAGCAGCTTATTCCACAGTCTCTTCTCTGGAAACACCATATATTTT,CASSLFHSLFSGNTIYF
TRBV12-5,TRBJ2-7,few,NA,TGTGCTAGTGGTTTGTTTGAGGGAACAGGGTCGGGTCACGAGCAGTACTTC,CASGLFEGTGSGHEQYF
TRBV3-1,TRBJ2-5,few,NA,TGTGCCAGCAGCCCACAGGAGATCAGTAAAGAGACCCAGTACTTC,CASSPQEISKETQYF
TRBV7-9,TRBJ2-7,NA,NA,TGTGCCAGCAGCTTAGGACCCGGGGCCGGAACCTACGAGCAGTACTTC,CASSLGPGAGTYEQYF
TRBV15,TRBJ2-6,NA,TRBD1,TGTGCCACCAGCAGAGGACAGGGTGGTATGAACGTCCTGACTTTC,CATSRGQGGMNVLTF
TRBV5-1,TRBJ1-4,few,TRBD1,TGCGCCAGCTTTCCCGGGACAGGGCCCCCAACTAATGAAAAACTGTTTTTT,CASFPGTGPPTNEKLFF
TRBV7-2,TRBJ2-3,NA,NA,TGTGCCAGCAGCTTAAGTAGAGTGGGGACAATTGAGTATTTT,CASSLSRVGTIEYF
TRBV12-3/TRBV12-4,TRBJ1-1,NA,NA,TGTGCCAGCAGTCCCGGCAGTGGGGATCTAACTGAAGCTTTCTTT,CASSPGSGDLTEAFF
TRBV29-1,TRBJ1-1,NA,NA,TGCAGCGTTGGAAACGGAGCTCACACTGAAGCTTTCTTT,CSVGNGAHTEAFF
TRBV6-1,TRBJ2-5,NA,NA,TGTGCCAGCAGTGATAGCCGGGGAGGAAGGAGCCAAGAGACCCAGTACTTC,CASSDSRGGRSQETQYF
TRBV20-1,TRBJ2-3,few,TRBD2,TGCAGTGCCACACTAGCGGCTAGCACAGATACGCAGTATTTT,CSATLAASTDTQYF
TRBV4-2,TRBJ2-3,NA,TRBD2,TGTGCCAGCGGAATACTGAGCGGGAGGAGCACAGATACGCAGTATTTT,CASGILSGRSTDTQYF
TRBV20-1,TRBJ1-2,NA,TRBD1,TGCAGTGCTAGTGCCTGGGTGGACAGGGTGAATGCGGATAACTATGGCTACACCTTC,CSASAWVDRVNADNYGYTF
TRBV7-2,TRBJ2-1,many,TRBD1,TGTGCCAGCAGCTCCACGGGACAGGCCTTTTATGAGCAGTTCTTC,CASSSTGQAFYEQFF
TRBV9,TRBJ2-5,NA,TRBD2,TGTGCCAGCAGCCGTAGCGGGAGCGGAGAGACCCAGTACTTC,CASSRSGSGETQYF
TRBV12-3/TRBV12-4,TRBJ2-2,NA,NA,TGTGCCAGCAGTTTCTCGCTCAGGGGCACCGGGGAGCTGTTTTTT,CASSFSLRGTGELFF
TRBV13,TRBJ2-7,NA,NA,TGTGCCAGCTCCTCCCAGCGCGCCTACGAGCAGTACTTC,CASSSQRAYEQYF
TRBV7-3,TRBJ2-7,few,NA,TGTGCGTGGACACCATCCTACGAGCAGTACTTC,CAWTPSYEQYF